This T cell receptor beta chain is drawn from a study of glioma-infiltrating T cells. Study-level results: Tissue-blood divergence was below expectation in non-neoplastic patients, above in gliomas.

A note on this clonotype: The antigen is unknown.

The iRepertoire nested amplicon-rescue multiplex PCR amplified TCR alpha and beta CDR3s from RNA. In TCRdb, the multiplex PCR reads were re-called with MiXCR into one record per CDR3 protein. The data show 100,000 to 150,000 distinct CDR3 sequences, about 25% seen once. V shed 5 bases and J 8 bases; nucleotides not matched to a gene: 7. Germline CDR1 is SQVTM and CDR2 is ANQGSEA. CDR3 length: 13 amino acids. The rearrangement joins TRBV29-1 to TRBJ2-1; TRBD2 matches 9 bases. The specimen was glioma tissue, nonneoplastic brain tissue, or PBMCs (not recorded which). This TCR was sampled from a human donor with low-grade glioma or glioblastoma, undergoing nonglioma brain surgery, or in good health (not recorded which). CDR3 coding DNA: TGCAGCGTTCGGGGTAGCGGGGGAGATGAGCAGTTCTTC. The encoded protein is CSVRGSGGDEQFF.